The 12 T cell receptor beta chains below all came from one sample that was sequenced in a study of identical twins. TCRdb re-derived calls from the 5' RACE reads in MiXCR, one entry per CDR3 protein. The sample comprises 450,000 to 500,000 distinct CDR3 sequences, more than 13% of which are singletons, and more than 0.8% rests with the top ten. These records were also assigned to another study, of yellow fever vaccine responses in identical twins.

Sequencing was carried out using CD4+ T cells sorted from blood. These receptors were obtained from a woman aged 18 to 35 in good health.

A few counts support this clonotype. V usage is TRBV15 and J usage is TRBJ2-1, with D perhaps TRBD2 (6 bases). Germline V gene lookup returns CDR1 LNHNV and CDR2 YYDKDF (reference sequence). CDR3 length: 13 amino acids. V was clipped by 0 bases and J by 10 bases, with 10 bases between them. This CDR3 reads CATSRDLGGEQFF. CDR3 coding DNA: TGTGCCACCAGCAGAGATCTGGGGGGAGAGCAGTTCTTC.

The CDR3 here is CASSQDRRDHNEQFF. The DNA of the CDR3 is TGTGCCAGCAGCCAAGATAGGCGGGACCACAATGAGCAGTTCTTC. The V and J genes are TRBV4-2 and TRBJ2-1; D possibly corresponds to TRBD2 (6 bases). From germline, CDR1 is LGHNA and CDR2 YNFKEQ. The CDR3 is made up of 15 amino acids. The ends were cut back, 0 bases at V and 5 bases at J, with 11 bases in the middle.

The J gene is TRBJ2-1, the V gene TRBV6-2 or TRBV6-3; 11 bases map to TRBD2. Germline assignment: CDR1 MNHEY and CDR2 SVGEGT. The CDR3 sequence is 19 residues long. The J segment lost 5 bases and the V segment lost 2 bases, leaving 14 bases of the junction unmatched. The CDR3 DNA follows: TGTGCCAGCAGTTACGGTGGACCGGGGGGACTAGCGGCTAACAATGAGCAGTTCTTC. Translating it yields CASSYGGPGGLAANNEQFF.

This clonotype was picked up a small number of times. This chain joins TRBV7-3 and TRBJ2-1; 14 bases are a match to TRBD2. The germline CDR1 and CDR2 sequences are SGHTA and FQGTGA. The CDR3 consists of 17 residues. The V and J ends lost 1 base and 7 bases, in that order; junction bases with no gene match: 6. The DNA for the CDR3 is TGTGCCAGCAGCTTAAGACTAGCGGGGGGGCCGAGGAATGAGCAGTTCTTC. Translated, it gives CASSLRLAGGPRNEQFF.

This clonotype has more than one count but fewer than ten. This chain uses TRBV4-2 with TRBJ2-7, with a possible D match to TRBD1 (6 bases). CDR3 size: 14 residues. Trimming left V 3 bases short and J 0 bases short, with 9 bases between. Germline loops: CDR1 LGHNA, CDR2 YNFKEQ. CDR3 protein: CASSHTGSSYEQYF. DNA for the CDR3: TGTGCCAGCAGCCACACAGGGAGCTCCTACGAGCAGTACTTC.

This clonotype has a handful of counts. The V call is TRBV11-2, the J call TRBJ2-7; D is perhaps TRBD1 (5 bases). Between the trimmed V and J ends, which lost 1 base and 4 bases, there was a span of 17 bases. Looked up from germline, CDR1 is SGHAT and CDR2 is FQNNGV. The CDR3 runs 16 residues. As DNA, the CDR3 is TGTGCCAGCAGCTTAGGAGGCAGGGCGAAGGTGTACGAGCAGTACTTC. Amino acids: CASSLGGRAKVYEQYF.

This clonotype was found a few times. The chain's CDR3 is CASSDGGLHMNIQYF. For the CDR3, the DNA is TGTGCCAGCTCCGACGGGGGGCTCCATATGAACATTCAGTACTTC. The gene calls are TRBV6-2 or TRBV6-3 and TRBJ2-4; weak D call: TRBD2 (7 bases). CDR3 length equals 15 residues. The V and J ends lost 8 bases and 7 bases respectively, with 21 bases between them. Per the germline V gene, CDR1 is MNHEY and CDR2 is SVGEGT.

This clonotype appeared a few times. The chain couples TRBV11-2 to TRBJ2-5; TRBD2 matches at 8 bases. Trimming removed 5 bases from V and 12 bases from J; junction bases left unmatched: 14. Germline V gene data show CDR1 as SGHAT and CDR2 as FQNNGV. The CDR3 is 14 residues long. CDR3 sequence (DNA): TGTGCCAGCAGCCCCCGGGGTAGCGGGGCCCCCAAGTACTTC. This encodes CASSPRGSGAPKYF.

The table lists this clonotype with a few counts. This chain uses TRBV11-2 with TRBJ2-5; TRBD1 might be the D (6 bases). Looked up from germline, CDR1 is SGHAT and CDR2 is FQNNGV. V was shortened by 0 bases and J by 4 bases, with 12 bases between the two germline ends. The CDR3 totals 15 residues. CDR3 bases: TGTGCCAGCAGCTTAGACAGGGGTTGGGGAGAGACCCAGTACTTC. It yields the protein CASSLDRGWGETQYF.

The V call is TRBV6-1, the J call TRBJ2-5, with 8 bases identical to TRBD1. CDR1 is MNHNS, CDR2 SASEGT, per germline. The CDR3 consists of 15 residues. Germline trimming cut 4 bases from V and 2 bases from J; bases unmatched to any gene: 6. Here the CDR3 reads CASSVDRAPQETQYF. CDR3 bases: TGTGCCAGCAGTGTGGACAGGGCCCCTCAAGAGACCCAGTACTTC.

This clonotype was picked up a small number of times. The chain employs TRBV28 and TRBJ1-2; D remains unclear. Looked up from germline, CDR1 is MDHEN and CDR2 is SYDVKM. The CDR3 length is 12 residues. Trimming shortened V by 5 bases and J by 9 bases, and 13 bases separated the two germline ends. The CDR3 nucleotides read TGTGCCAGCAGTACGTACCCACATAGCTACACCTTC. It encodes CASSTYPHSYTF.

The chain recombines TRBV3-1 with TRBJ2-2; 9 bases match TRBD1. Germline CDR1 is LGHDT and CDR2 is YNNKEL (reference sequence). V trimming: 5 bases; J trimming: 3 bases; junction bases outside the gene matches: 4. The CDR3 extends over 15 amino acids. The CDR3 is CASSKNRGHTGELFF. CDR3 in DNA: TGTGCCAGCAGCAAAAACAGGGGGCACACCGGGGAGCTGTTTTTT.